These 8 T cell receptor beta chains originate from one sample sequenced in a study of graft-versus-host responses after intestinal transplantation. For these receptors, no antigen is known. Repertoires were generated with immunoSEQ multiplex PCR, while TCRdb's copy carries only in-frame clones and drops some. This table has around 120,000 clones, roughly nine tenths appearing once. The sequencing used unstimulated CD4+ T cells sorted from spleen or lymph node cells, collected before intestinal transplant. These receptors came from a human donor who received an intestinal transplant.

This clone was counted a single time. The V call is TRBV18, the J call TRBJ2-3, with 9 positions matching TRBD1. The CDR3 totals 17 residues. Germline V lookup: CDR1 KGHSH, CDR2 LQKENI. V dropped 4 bases and J dropped 8; count of bases not matched to a gene: 16. The CDR3 nucleotides are TGTGCCAGCTCACTGCAACCGGGACAGGGAATTGGCGTTACGCAGTATTTT. Its translation is CASSLQPGQGIGVTQYF. The full variable domain, completed using reference TRBV18 and TRBJ2-3, is NAGVMQNPRHLVRRRGQEARLRCSPMKGHSHVYWYRQLPEEGLKFMVYLQKENIIDESGMPKERFSAEFPKEGPSILRIQQVVRGDSAAYFCASSLQPGQGIGVTQYFGPGTRLTVL.

J is TRBJ1-2 and V is TRBV5-4, with D maybe TRBD1 (6 bases). Germline V lookup: CDR1 SGHNT, CDR2 YYREEE (reference sequence). CDR3 length equals 15 residues. Trimming stripped 4 bases from V and 0 bases from J, with 13 bases between. The CDR3 here is CASSDYREPNYGYTF. CDR3 in DNA: TGTGCCAGCAGCGATTACAGGGAACCTAACTATGGCTACACCTTC. The entire variable domain, with the rest obtained from reference TRBV5-4 and TRBJ1-2, is as follows: ETGVTQSPTHLIKTRGQQVTLRCSSQSGHNTVSWYQQALGQGPQFIFQYYREEENGRGNFPPRFSGLQFPNYSSELNVNALELDDSALYLCASSDYREPNYGYTFGSGTRLTVV.

The chain couples TRBV5-6 to TRBJ1-5, with D tentatively TRBD1 (6 bases). The germline V gene has CDR1 SGHDT and CDR2 YYEEEE. The CDR3 consists of 15 residues. V lost 3 bases to trimming and J lost 2 bases, with 12 bases between them. The CDR3 DNA sequence: TGTGCCAGCAGCTCCAGACAGGTAGGCAATCAGCCCCAGCATTTT. Translation: CASSSRQVGNQPQHF.

A remark on this clone: One end of the junction varies from germline; a read error may be responsible. Other nucleotide sequences in the sample specify the same CDR3. This chain links TRBV6-5 with TRBJ2-7; 8 bases match TRBD1. Germline V lookup: CDR1 MNHEY, CDR2 SVGAGI. The CDR3 totals 15 residues. CDR3 residues: CASRIDRGRRDEQYF. CDR3 in DNA: TGCGCCAGCAGAATTGACAGGGGTAGGAGGGACGAGCAGTACTTC.

This clone was seen more than once but under ten times. The chain is built from TRBV11-2 and TRBJ2-7; D possibly corresponds to TRBD2 (6 bases). V lost 1 base and J lost 4, with 8 bases in between. This CDR3 region has 13 residues. The germline V gene has CDR1 SGHAT and CDR2 FQNNGV. The CDR3 here is CASSLAGVYEQYF. In DNA, the CDR3 is TGTGCCAGCAGCTTAGCGGGAGTTTACGAGCAGTACTTC.

The chain employs TRBV7-3 and TRBJ2-3; D possibly corresponds to TRBD2 (7 bases). Per germline, CDR1 SGHTA and CDR2 FQGTGA. The CDR3 is 15 residues long. V was clipped by 1 base and J by 5 bases, with 13 bases between them. In DNA, the CDR3 is TGTGCCAGCAGCTTAAGTGGGAGGGGGGGAGATACGCAGTATTTT. Its protein product is CASSLSGRGGDTQYF.

The chain recombines TRBV30 with TRBJ1-6; D perhaps matches TRBD1 (5 bases). CDR3 length: 15 amino acids. Germline CDR1 is GTSNPN and CDR2 is SVGIG (reference sequence). V lost 0 bases and J lost 10, with 16 bases in between. The CDR3 coding sequence is TGTGCCTGGAGTGTAGGGGCAGGGTTAAAATCACCCCTCCACTTT. Protein sequence: CAWSVGAGLKSPLHF. Together with reference TRBV30 and TRBJ1-6, the CDR3 gives the full variable domain: SQTIHQWPATLVQPVGSPLSLECTVEGTSNPNLYWYRQAAGRGLQLLFYSVGIGQISSEVPQNLSASRPQDRQFILSSKKLLLSDSGFYLCAWSVGAGLKSPLHFGNGTRLTVT.

J is TRBJ2-7 and V is TRBV28; 9 nucleotides line up with TRBD1. The CDR3 is 15 amino acids. Looked up from germline, CDR1 is MDHEN and CDR2 is SYDVKM. V lost 2 bases to trimming and J lost 7 bases; unmatched junction nucleotides: 9. CDR3 in amino acids: CASSLDGTGTREQYF. CDR3 nucleotide sequence: TGTGCCAGCAGTTTAGATGGGACAGGGACGCGGGAGCAGTACTTC. The full variable domain, completed using reference TRBV28 and TRBJ2-7, is DVKVTQSSRYLVKRTGEKVFLECVQDMDHENMFWYRQDPGLGLRLIYFSYDVKMKEKGDIPEGYSVSREKKERFSLILESASTNQTSMYLCASSLDGTGTREQYFGPGTRLTVT.